This T cell receptor beta chain was documented in a study of T cell responses to AZD1222 COVID-19 vaccine. V lost 0 bases to trimming and J lost 8 bases, with 14 bases between them. This CDR3 is 15 amino acids long. In germline, CDR1 is MDHEN, CDR2 SYDVKM. Profiled with immunoSEQ multiplex PCR; TCRdb holds only in-frame clones, not every one. The data contain some 88,000 clones, about 92% of them singletons. The sample consisted of peripheral blood, taken on day 0 of AZD1222 vaccination. The receptor comes from an adult in good health. The chain carries TRBV28 and TRBJ2-1; D uncertain. CDR3 amino acids: CASSLWSGPPDEQFF. In DNA form, the CDR3 reads TGTGCCAGCAGTTTATGGAGTGGACCGCCGGATGAGCAGTTCTTC.